What follows describes a single T cell receptor (beta chain). Its antigen remains unidentified. After isolation, RNA underwent reverse transcription to generate cDNA as the sequencing template. Profiling relied on immunoSEQ multiplex PCR, and the TCRdb table lists in-frame clones only, not all of them. Among 120,000 or so clones listed, over 55% were seen once. This entry belongs to a study of CD8+ T cells in alopecia areata. Looking at the study overall: The study gave treated patients oral tofacitinib at 5 to 10 mg twice daily. Scoring of severity for treated patients was based on percentage of affected scalp area.

Points from the study as a whole: Administration of tofacitinib significantly diminished scalp clonality and expanded CD8+ clones within the top 100.

The CDR3 sequence is 12 residues long. The trim removed 6 bases at V and 5 bases at J, leaving 4 bases unmatched. Per the germline V gene, CDR1 is ENHRY and CDR2 is SYGVKD. Treatment given: oral pan-JAK inhibitor, 5-10 mg twice daily. Punch biopsies of lesional scalp, plus peripheral blood, were taken from alopecia areata patients. J is TRBJ2-7 and V is TRBV10-3; 7 bases are shared with TRBD1. Sequenced material: CD4+ T cells sorted from blood, taken at week 4, from a patient treated with tofacitinib. The TCR was taken from a human donor with alopecia areata. The CDR3 DNA reads as TGTGCCATCAGCCAGACAGGGCACGAGCAGTACTTC. It is translated as CAISQTGHEQYF.